This TCR delta chain derives from a study of γδ T cells in repeated Plasmodium falciparum infection. Study conclusions and caveats: In Vdelta2-negative, largely Vdelta1+, gammadelta repertoires, repeated controlled infections appeared to drive clonal selection waves.

The V and J ends lost 1 base and 2 bases respectively, with 26 bases between them. This CDR3 has 20 amino acids. The germline V gene encodes CDR1 TSWWSYY and CDR2 QGS. Vgamma9/Vdelta2+ and Vdelta2-negative gammadelta T cells were flow-sorted from PBMC for bulk sequencing. TCRdb re-processed the multiplex PCR reads using CATT. The data contain roughly 90,000 delta-chain clones, roughly 0.98% of them singletons. On this clone itself: Its matching antigen is unknown. The protein TCRdb gives is from a much larger clone and does not agree with this DNA's translation at residue 13, likely a read error; the protein shown here comes from the DNA.

This clonotype was obtained from a pool of human donors (malaria-infected and uninfected, not separated). The rearrangement links TRDV1 to TRDJ1; D call uncertain. Specimen: gamma-delta T cells from blood. The CDR3 reads CALGEPLFGVEPSWTDKLIF. As DNA, the CDR3 is TGTGCTCTTGGGGAACCCCTCTTCGGTGTGGAACCGTCTTGGACCGATAAACTCATCTTT.